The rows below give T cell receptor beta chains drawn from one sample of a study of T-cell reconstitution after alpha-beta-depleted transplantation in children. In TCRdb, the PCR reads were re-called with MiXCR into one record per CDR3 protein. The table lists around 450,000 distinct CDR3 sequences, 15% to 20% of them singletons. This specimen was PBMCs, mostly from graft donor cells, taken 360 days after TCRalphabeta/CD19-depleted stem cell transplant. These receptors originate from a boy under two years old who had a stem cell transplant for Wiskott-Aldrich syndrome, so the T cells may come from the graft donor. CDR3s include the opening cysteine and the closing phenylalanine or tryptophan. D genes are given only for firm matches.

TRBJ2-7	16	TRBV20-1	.	CSARDRRRRSSYEQYF
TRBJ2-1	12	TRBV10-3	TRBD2	CAISGLVDEQFF
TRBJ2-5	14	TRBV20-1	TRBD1	CSARDWDRRETQYF
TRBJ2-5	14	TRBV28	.	CASRNGGPQETQYF
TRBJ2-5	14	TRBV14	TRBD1	CASSRRGLKETQYF
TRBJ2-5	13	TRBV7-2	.	CASSFALQETQYF
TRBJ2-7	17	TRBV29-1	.	CSVANLLKTGVSYEQYF
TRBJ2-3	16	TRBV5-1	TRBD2	CASSLKGSGGKDTQYF
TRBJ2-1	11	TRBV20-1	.	CSARVRPEQFF
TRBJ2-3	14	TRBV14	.	CASSQDPAIHTQYF
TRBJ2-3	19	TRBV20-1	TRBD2	CSARDPSRNPGLATDTQYF
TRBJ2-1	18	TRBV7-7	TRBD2	CASSLAPGLASSYNEQFF
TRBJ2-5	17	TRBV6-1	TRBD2	CASSPRASGRSQETQYF
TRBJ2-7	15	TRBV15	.	CATSTRGGGYYEQYF
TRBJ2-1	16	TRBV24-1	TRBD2	CATSDPTSGSYNEQFF
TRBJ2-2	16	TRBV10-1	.	CASSARALENTGELFF
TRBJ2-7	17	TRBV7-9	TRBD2	CASSRSGGEAPIYEQYF
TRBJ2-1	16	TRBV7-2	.	CASSPLDFAFANEQFF
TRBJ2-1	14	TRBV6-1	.	CASSLRTWGDEQFF
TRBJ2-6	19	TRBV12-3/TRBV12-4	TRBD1	CASSAKQDRESSGANVLTF
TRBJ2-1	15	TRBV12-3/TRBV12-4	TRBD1	CVSSLFQGQGLEQFF
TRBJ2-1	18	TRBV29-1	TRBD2	CSAKREAGRAGRYNEQFF
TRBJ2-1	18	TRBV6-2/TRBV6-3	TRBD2	CASSYGLAGIGFYNEQFF
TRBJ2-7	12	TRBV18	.	CASSPKGAEQYF
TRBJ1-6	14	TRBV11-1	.	CASSLRQGFSPLHF
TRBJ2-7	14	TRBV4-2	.	CASSGGAISYEQYF
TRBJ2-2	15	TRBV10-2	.	CASSELSSLAGELFF
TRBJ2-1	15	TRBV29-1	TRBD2	CSVVYGTSGSNEQFF
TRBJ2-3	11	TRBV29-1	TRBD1	CSTDRGNTQYF
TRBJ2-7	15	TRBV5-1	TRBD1	CASSLAPTGDYEQYF
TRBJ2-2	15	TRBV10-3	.	CAISVRTTRDGELFF
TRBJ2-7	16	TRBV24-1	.	CATSDLRTDSHYEQYF
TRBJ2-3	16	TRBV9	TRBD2	CASSVEGGRAWDTQYF
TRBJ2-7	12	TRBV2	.	CASSISSYEQYF
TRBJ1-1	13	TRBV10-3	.	CAISVGGDTEAFF
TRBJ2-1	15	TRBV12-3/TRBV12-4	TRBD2	CASSRSGRGYNEQFF
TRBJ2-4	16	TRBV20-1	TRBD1	CSATPKQGLAKNIQYF
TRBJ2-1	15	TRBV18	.	CASSPLDSGFNEQFF
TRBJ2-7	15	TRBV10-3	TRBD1	CAISDPGQGSYEQYF
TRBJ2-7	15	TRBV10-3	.	CAISEPRGQPYEQYF
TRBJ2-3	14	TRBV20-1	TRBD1	CSAPGTGSTDTQYF
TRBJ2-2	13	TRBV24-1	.	CATSDLDTGELFF
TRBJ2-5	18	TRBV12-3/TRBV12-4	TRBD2	CASSLMSISGSGGETQYF
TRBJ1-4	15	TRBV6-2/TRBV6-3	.	CASSYGIATNEKLFF
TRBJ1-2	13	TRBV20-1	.	CSARERVTGGYTF
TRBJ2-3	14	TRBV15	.	CATSGGRTTDTQYF
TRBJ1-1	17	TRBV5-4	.	CASSLLGRGEWNTEAFF
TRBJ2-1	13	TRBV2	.	CASRDFPYNEQFF
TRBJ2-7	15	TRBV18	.	CASSPNGDASYEQYF
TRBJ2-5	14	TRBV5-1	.	CASSLVGTRETQYF
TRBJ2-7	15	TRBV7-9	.	CASRRDSESSYEQYF
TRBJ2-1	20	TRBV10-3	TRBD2	CAIRPAGTSGRTSSYNEQFF
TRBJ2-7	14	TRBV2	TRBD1	CASSDWGQGYEQYF
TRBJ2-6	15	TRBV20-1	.	CSARGRLSGTNVLTF
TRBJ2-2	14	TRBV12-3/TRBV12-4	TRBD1	CASSRQGGSGELFF